This note documents a single T cell receptor (beta chain) sequence. This specimen belongs to a study of T-cell memory formation after mild COVID-19. Per the germline V gene, CDR1 is MNHEY and CDR2 is SVGAGI. Trimming cost V 4 bases and J 6 bases, with 8 bases left between them. The CDR3 spans 12 residues. TCRdb passed the 5' RACE reads through MiXCR, listing each CDR3 protein once. The sample contains about 470,000 distinct CDR3 sequences, about 23% of which appear only once. The TCR originated in an adult woman who had mild COVID-19 (a few samples of this study predate the infection). Cell type and time point are not known. This chain joins TRBV6-5 and TRBJ2-3; no firm D call. The sequencing sample was made of PBMCs or a T cell subset sorted from them (not recorded which). The CDR3 DNA reads as TGTGCCAGCAGTTCCACCTTCGATACGCAGTATTTT. Protein sequence: CASSSTFDTQYF.